This paragraph reports one T cell receptor (beta chain). These data originate in a study of blood T cell repertoires in COVID-19. Living in about two dozen US areas, the participants were between roughly 18 and 89 years of age. Categorization into cohorts depended on clinical history that participants reported. V lost 3 bases to trimming and J lost 1 base; unmatched junction nucleotides: 4. Germline CDR1 is LNHDA and CDR2 is SQIVND (reference sequence). The CDR3 is made up of 16 amino acids. Original data processing: Reference gene primer amplification gave estimated nucleated cell counts. Here immunoSEQ multiplex PCR was the method, and the copy in TCRdb shows in-frame clones only, minus some. That table gives V, J and clone size, and the DNA gave D and trimming. Of about 300,000 clones in the sample, 85% were seen once.

The TCR originated in a woman aged 45-60 years who had recovered from COVID-19. This rearrangement joins TRBV19 to TRBJ2-5, with 11 bases that match TRBD2. The sequencing sample was made of PBMCs or T cells enriched from blood (not recorded which). DNA of the CDR3: TGTGCCAGTAGTATTTTAGCGGGAGGGCCCCAAGAGACCCAGTACTTC. The encoded protein is CASSILAGGPQETQYF. The entire variable domain, with the rest obtained from reference TRBV19 and TRBJ2-5, is as follows: DGGITQSPKYLFRKEGQNVTLSCEQNLNHDAMYWYRQDPGQGLRLIYYSQIVNDFQKGDIAEGYSVSREKKESFPLTVTSAQKNPTAFYLCASSILAGGPQETQYFGPGTRLLVL.